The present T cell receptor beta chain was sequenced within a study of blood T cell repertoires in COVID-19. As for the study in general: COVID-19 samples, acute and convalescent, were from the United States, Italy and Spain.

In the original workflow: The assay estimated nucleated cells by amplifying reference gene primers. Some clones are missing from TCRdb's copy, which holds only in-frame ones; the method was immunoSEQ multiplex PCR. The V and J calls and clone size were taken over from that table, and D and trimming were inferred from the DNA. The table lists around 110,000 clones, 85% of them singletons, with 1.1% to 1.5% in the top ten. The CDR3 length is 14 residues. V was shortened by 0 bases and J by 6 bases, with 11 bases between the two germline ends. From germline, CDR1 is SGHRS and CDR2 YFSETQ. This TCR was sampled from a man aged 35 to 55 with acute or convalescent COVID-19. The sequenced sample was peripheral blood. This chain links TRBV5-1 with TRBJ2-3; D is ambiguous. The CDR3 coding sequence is TGCGCCAGCAGCTTGGGCGACAATGGGGATACGCAGTATTTT. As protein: CASSLGDNGDTQYF.